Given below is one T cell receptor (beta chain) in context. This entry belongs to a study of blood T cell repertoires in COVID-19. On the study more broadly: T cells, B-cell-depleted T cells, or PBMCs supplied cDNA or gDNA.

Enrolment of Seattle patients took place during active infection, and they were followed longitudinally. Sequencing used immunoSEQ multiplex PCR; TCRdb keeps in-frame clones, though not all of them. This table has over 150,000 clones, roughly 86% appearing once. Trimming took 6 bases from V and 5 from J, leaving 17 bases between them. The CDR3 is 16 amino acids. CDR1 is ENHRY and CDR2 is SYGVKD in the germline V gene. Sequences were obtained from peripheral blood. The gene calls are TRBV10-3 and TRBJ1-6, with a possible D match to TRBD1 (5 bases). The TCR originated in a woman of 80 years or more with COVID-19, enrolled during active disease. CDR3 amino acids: CAIRSQGTKNNSPLHF. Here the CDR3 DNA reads TGTGCCATCAGATCCCAGGGTACGAAGAATAATTCACCCCTCCACTTT.